Below, one TCR beta chain is given with its context. Trimming removed 6 bases from V and 12 bases from J; junction bases left unmatched: 15. The CDR3 has 15 amino acids. Germline V gives CDR1 MNHEY, CDR2 SVGAGI. This record comes from a study of control samples from healthy donors and cancer patients. Only in-frame clones appear in the TCRdb table, and some are missing; sequencing was by immunoSEQ multiplex PCR. The repertoire has around 190,000 clones, roughly 89% of them found once; the top ten carry about 1.4%. The chain is built from TRBV6-5 and TRBJ2-1, with TRBD1 matching 9 bases. What was sequenced was blood. The origin of this receptor is a woman aged 50 to 60 in good health. CDR3 coding DNA: TGTGCCAGCAGACAACAAGGGACAGGGTTCAGGGGGCAGTTCTTC. Amino acids: CASRQQGTGFRGQFF.